The text below deals with one T cell receptor (beta chain). Its antigen is not known. This entry is derived from a study of long-term antiretroviral therapy in people with HIV. Investigators performed immunoSEQ version v3.0 at survey level. The protocol was immunoSEQ multiplex PCR, while the TCRdb copy is restricted to in-frame clones and leaves out a portion. This repertoire shows 35,000 to 45,000 clones, roughly 94% found once; its top ten account for 3% to 4.5%. Looked up from germline, CDR1 is LNHDA and CDR2 is SQIVND (reference sequence). CDR3 size: 16 residues. V lost 3 bases and J lost 0, with 14 bases in between. Whole-study results and caveats: HIV repertoire CDR3 lengths ranged less widely than those of controls. Clones that had undergone expansion before ART dominated the repertoire at all time points.

J is TRBJ1-1 and V is TRBV19; possible D gene TRBD1, 6 bases. The TCR comes from a woman aged 50 to 65 with HIV. The material sequenced was unsorted PBMCs, taken 4.1 years after starting antiretroviral therapy. The CDR3 DNA is TGTGCCAGTAGTATTGATTTGGGGGCTATGAACACTGAAGCTTTCTTT. Its translation is CASSIDLGAMNTEAFF.